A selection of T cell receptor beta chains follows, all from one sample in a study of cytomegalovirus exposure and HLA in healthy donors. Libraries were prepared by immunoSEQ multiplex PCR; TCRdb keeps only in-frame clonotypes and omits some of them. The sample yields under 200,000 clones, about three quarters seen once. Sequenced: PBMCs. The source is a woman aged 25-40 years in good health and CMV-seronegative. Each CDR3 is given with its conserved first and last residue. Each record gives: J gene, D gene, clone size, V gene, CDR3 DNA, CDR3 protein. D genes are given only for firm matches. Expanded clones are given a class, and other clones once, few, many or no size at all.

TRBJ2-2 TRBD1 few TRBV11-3 TGTGCCAGCAGCTTAGGGACAGGGGTAACCGGGGAGCTGTTTTTT CASSLGTGVTGELFF
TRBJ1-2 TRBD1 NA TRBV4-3 TGCGCCAGCAGCCAGGAGACAGGGGGTGGCTACACCTTC CASSQETGGGYTF
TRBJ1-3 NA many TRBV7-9 TGTGCCAGCAGCTTAGCAGTAGACTCTGGAAACACCATATATTTT CASSLAVDSGNTIYF
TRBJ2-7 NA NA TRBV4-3 TGCGCCAGCAGCCAAGGAACCGGGGACTCCTACGAGCAGTACTTC CASSQGTGDSYEQYF
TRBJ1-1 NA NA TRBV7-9 TGTGCCAGCAGCTTAGTCAAGGGGCCTGAAGCTTTCTTT CASSLVKGPEAFF
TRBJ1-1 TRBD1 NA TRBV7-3 TGTGCCAGCAGCCCGGGACAGGGAATGTACACTGAAGCTTTCTTT CASSPGQGMYTEAFF
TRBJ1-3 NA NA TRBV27 TGTGCCAGCAGTTACCTCCCCATCAGGGATGGAAACACCATATATTTT CASSYLPIRDGNTIYF
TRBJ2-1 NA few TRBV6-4 TGTGCCAGCAGTGACTCGTTCGGGAGCTCCTACAATGAGCAGTTCTTC CASSDSFGSSYNEQFF
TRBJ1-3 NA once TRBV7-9 TGTTCCAGCAGCCACCAAGGCGGGGGCTCTCAAGGAAACACCATATATTTT CSSSHQGGGSQGNTIYF
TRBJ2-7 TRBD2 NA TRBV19 TGTGCCAGTAGTATAGACGGAGCGGGAGGCCCGAGCTCCTACGAGCAGTACTTC CASSIDGAGGPSSYEQYF
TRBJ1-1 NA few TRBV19 TGTGCCAGTAGTCCAGGGAACACTGAAGCTTTCTTT CASSPGNTEAFF
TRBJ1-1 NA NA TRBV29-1 TGCAGCGTCGGGGACACCGTGCGAGAAGCTTTCTTT CSVGDTVREAFF
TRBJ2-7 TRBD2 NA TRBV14 TGTGCCAGCAGCCAAAGGTCTAGCGGAGCCTACGAGCAGTACTTC CASSQRSSGAYEQYF
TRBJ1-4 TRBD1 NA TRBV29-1 TGCAGCGTAGAAATTACAGGGGGGGTTCGGGAAAGACTGTTTTTT CSVEITGGVRERLFF
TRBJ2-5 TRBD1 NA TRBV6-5 TGTGCCAGCAGTTCACAGGGGGCGGAGACCCAGTACTTC CASSSQGAETQYF
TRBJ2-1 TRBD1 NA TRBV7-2 TGTGCCAGCAGATCACCCGCAGGGACAGATTACTACAATGAGCAGTTCTTC CASRSPAGTDYYNEQFF
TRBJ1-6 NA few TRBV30 TGTGCCTGGAGTGAGCAGGCGTTCACGGATTCACCCCTCCACTTT CAWSEQAFTDSPLHF
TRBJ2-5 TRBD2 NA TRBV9 TGTGCCAGCAGCGTAAGCGGGAGTTTCCAAGAGACCCAGTACTTC CASSVSGSFQETQYF
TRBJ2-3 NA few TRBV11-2 TGTGCCAGCAGCTTAGATCGCGCAGATACGCAGTATTTT CASSLDRADTQYF
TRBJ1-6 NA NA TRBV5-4 TGTGCCAGCAGTCCGGACAGTAATTCACCCCTCCACTTT CASSPDSNSPLHF
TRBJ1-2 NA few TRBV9 TGTGCCAGCAGCACATACAGGGAAGCTAACTATGGCTACACCTTC CASSTYREANYGYTF
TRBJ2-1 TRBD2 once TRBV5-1 TGCGCCAGCAGCTTGGGTCTAGCGGTAGGGGATGAGCAGTTCTTC CASSLGLAVGDEQFF
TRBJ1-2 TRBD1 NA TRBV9 TGTGCCAGCAGCGTAGGGGGACAGGCAATCTATGGCTACACCTTC CASSVGGQAIYGYTF
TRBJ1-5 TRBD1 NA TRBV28 TGTGCCAGCAGTTTAGGACAGGGGGCGGGCAATCAGCCCCAGCATTTT CASSLGQGAGNQPQHF
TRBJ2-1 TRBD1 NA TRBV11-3 TGTGCCAGCAGTCCTGGGACAGCCTGGGGCAATGAGCAGTTCTTC CASSPGTAWGNEQFF
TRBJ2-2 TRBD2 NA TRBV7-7 TGTGCCAGCAGCCTCAGTAGCGGGAGTACGCGGGAGCTGTTTTTT CASSLSSGSTRELFF
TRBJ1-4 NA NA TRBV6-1 TGTGCCAGCAGTGAAGGGGTAGCTGAAAAACTGTTTTTT CASSEGVAEKLFF
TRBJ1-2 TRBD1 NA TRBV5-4 TGTGCCAGCAGCCAACTACAGGGGGCGAGGGGCTACACCTTC CASSQLQGARGYTF
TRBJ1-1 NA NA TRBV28 TGTGCCAGCAGTTTTTGGGAGGGTTGGTGGACTGAAGCTTTCTTT CASSFWEGWWTEAFF
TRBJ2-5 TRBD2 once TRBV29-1 TGCAGCGTTGCCCGTAGACTAGCGGCTCAAGAGACCCAGTACTTC CSVARRLAAQETQYF
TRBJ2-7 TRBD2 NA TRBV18 TGTGCCAGCTCCCCCGGACTAGTTAGCTACGAGCAGTACTTC CASSPGLVSYEQYF
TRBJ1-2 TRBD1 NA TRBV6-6 TGTGCCAGCAGTTACGGAGGGACAGCCTCCTATGGCTACACCTTC CASSYGGTASYGYTF
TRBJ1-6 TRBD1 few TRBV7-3 TGTGCCAGCAGCTTAAGAGGGGGCGGTGAGCCCCTCCACTTT CASSLRGGGEPLHF
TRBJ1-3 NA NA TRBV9 TGTGCCAGCAGCTCCTCGGAGGGAAACACCATATATTTT CASSSSEGNTIYF
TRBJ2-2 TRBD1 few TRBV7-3 TGTGCCAGCAGCTTCGACAGGGACACCGGGGAGCTGTTTTTT CASSFDRDTGELFF
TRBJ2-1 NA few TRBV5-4 TGTGCCAGCAGCTCCGATAAGACAACCTACAATGAGCAGTTCTTC CASSSDKTTYNEQFF
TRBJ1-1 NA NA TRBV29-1 TGCAGCGTTGTTGAGCTCGCCGGCCCTCAGCGGAAGAACACTGAAGCTTTCTTT CSVVELAGPQRKNTEAFF
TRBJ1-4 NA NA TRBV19 TGTGCCAGTAGTTCCAGGGCGCTAGCTAATGAAAAACTGTTTTTT CASSSRALANEKLFF
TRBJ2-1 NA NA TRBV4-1 TGCGCCAGCAGCCAAGTGGCAGGGGATAGGAATGAGCAGTTCTTC CASSQVAGDRNEQFF
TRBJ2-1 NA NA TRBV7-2 TGTGCCAGCAGCTTAAAGGGGAACCGGGGGGCGTCCTACAATGAGCAGTTCTTC CASSLKGNRGASYNEQFF
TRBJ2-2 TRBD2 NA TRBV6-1 TGTGCCAGCCGGGGGGGGATGGGCACCGGGGAGCTGTTTTTT CASRGGMGTGELFF
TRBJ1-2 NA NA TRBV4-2 TGTGCCAGCAGCCGGGACACGAACTATGGCTACACCTTC CASSRDTNYGYTF
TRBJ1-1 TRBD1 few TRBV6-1 TGTGCCAGCAGGTTTGAGGGGGCCACTGAAGCTTTCTTT CASRFEGATEAFF
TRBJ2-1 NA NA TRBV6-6 TGTGCCAGCAGTTACGAGGGTAATGAGCAGTTCTTC CASSYEGNEQFF
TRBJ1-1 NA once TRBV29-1 TGCAGCGCTGTGACAGCGAACACTGAAGCTTTCTTT CSAVTANTEAFF
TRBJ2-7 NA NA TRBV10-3 TGTGCCATCAGTTCTCTATCTCCTGCCTACGAGCAGTACTTC CAISSLSPAYEQYF
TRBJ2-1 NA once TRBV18 TGTGCCAGCTCACCAGACAGGCAATTGGATGAGCAGTTCTTC CASSPDRQLDEQFF
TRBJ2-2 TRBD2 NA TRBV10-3 TGTGCCATCAAACTAGCGGGGAACACCGGGGAGCTGTTTTTT CAIKLAGNTGELFF
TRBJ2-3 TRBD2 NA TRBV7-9 TGTGCCAGCAGCCCTGCAACGGGAGGGCTAAATACGCAGTATTTT CASSPATGGLNTQYF
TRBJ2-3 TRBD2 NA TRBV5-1 TGCGCCAGCAGCACACTAGCGGGGGGCACAGATACGCAGTATTTT CASSTLAGGTDTQYF
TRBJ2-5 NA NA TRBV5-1 TGCGCCAGCAGCCTTGGACCCCGGGACGCGGCGGGGGAGACCCAGTACTTC CASSLGPRDAAGETQYF